One sample yielded the 20 T cell receptor beta chains listed below, sequenced in a study of yellow fever vaccine responses in identical twins. From the RT-PCR reads, TCRdb called clonotypes with MiXCR, one entry per CDR3 protein. The data contain 800 to 1,100 distinct CDR3 sequences, about 80% of them singletons. The sample here was T cells from blood (PBMCs), unsorted or a sorted subset (not recorded which), taken before or after yellow fever vaccination (not recorded which). These receptor sequences come from a female donor who received the yellow fever vaccine.

The V gene is TRBV11-1, the J gene TRBJ2-7; D is ambiguous. The CDR3 consists of 12 residues. Trimming removed 4 bases from V and 5 bases from J, with 9 bases in between. Germline CDR1 and CDR2: SGHAT and FQDESV (reference sequence). CDR3 nucleotides: TGTGCCAGCAGCTGGCTCCGGGACGAGCAGTACTTC. Protein product: CASSWLRDEQYF. Variable domain in full (rest from reference TRBV11-1 and TRBJ2-7): EAEVAQSPRYKITEKSQAVAFWCDPISGHATLYWYRQILGQGPELLVQFQDESVVDDSQLPKDRFSAERLKGVDSTLKIQPAELGDSAMYLCASSWLRDEQYFGPGTRLTVT.

V is TRBV4-3 and J is TRBJ1-4; D gene unclear. The V gene lost 0 bases and the J gene lost 11 bases, with 10 bases spanning the gap. Germline-derived CDR1 and CDR2 are LGHNA and YSLEER. The CDR3 has 13 amino acids. As DNA, the CDR3 is TGCGCCAGCAGCCAAGAGCGGCTTCAGAAACTGTTTTTT. Encoded protein: CASSQERLQKLFF.

The chain couples TRBV27 to TRBJ2-5; 7 positions agree with TRBD2. The CDR3 totals 15 residues. Per germline, CDR1 MNHEY and CDR2 SMNVEV (reference sequence). J was trimmed by 0 bases and V by 9 bases; bases with no gene match: 10. The CDR3 reads CASQASSGYQETQYF. In nucleotides, the CDR3 is TGTGCCAGTCAGGCGTCTAGCGGCTACCAAGAGACCCAGTACTTC.

The chain couples TRBV27 to TRBJ2-3; 7 bases match TRBD2. Germline V CDR1 and CDR2: MNHEY, SMNVEV (reference sequence). Trimming cost V 8 bases and J 2 bases; bases outside gene matches: 10. This CDR3 is built from 15 residues. Here the CDR3 reads CASAPLAGPTDTQYF. The CDR3 nucleotides are TGTGCCAGCGCCCCCTTAGCGGGCCCCACAGATACGCAGTATTTT.

The rearrangement links TRBV11-1 to TRBJ2-1; 8 nucleotides line up with TRBD1. This CDR3 has 14 amino acids. Germline-derived CDR1 and CDR2 are SGHAT and FQDESV (reference sequence). Unmatched junction bases numbered 5, after V lost 4 bases and J lost 6 bases. The chain's CDR3 is CASSYLGTGNEQFF. The CDR3 region has the DNA TGTGCCAGCAGCTACCTTGGGACAGGCAATGAGCAGTTCTTC.

This clonotype occurred a few times. V and J are TRBV19 and TRBJ2-7; D is unclear. V lost 5 bases to trimming and J lost 3 bases, with 11 bases between them. From germline, CDR1 is LNHDA and CDR2 SQIVND (reference sequence). The length of the CDR3 is 13 residues. The CDR3 DNA sequence: TGTGCCAGTAGTTCGAGTAAGCTCTACGAGCAGTACTTC. It translates to CASSSSKLYEQYF.

The rearrangement uses TRBV29-1 and TRBJ1-2; 9 nucleotides line up with TRBD1. Trimming cost V 6 bases and J 6 bases; bases outside gene matches: 2. The CDR3 extends over 11 amino acids. The germline V gene has CDR1 SQVTM and CDR2 ANQGSEA. CDR3 in amino acids: CSVGTGNGYTF. The CDR3 DNA reads TGCAGCGTAGGGACAGGGAATGGCTACACCTTC.

This clonotype appeared a few times. The V and J genes are TRBV2 and TRBJ1-1; D is perhaps TRBD1 (5 bases). V lost 4 bases and J 4 bases, leaving 10 bases between the germline ends. Germline lookup yields CDR1 SNHLY and CDR2 FYNNEI. The CDR3 contains 13 residues. This CDR3 reads CASSGWGTTEAFF. The CDR3 bases are TGTGCCAGCAGTGGATGGGGCACCACTGAAGCTTTCTTT. Variable domain in full (rest from reference TRBV2 and TRBJ1-1): EPEVTQTPSHQVTQMGQEVILRCVPISNHLYFYWYRQILGQKVEFLVSFYNNEISEKSEIFDDQFSVERPDGSNFTLKIRSTKLEDSAMYFCASSGWGTTEAFFGQGTRLTVV.

This clonotype occurred once. This chain connects TRBV6-4 to TRBJ2-1, with 9 positions matching TRBD2. Germline CDR1 MRHNA, CDR2 SNTAGT. The CDR3 runs to 15 residues. V was pared by 3 bases and J by 4 bases, with 4 bases of the junction left unmatched. CDR3 region: CASSEAAGGYNEQFF. Written as DNA, the CDR3 is TGTGCCAGCAGTGAAGCAGCGGGGGGTTACAATGAGCAGTTCTTC.

This rearrangement joins TRBV6-2 or TRBV6-3 to TRBJ2-7; D is perhaps TRBD1 or TRBD2 (5 bases each). Trimming took 0 bases from V and 3 from J, leaving 12 bases between them. This CDR3 has 15 amino acids. Germline CDR1 MNHEY, CDR2 SVGEGT. This CDR3 reads CASSYSVGRNYEQYF. The CDR3 DNA sequence: TGTGCCAGCAGTTACTCGGTGGGACGAAACTACGAGCAGTACTTC.

This clonotype was detected a few times. The chain employs TRBV18 and TRBJ2-2; a possible D gene is TRBD2 (5 bases). This CDR3 has 15 amino acids. Between the trimmed V and J ends, which lost 2 bases and 6 bases, there was a span of 13 bases. Germline lookup yields CDR1 KGHSH and CDR2 LQKENI. The CDR3 sequence is CASSPIELDAGELFF. CDR3 DNA: TGTGCCAGCTCACCAATCGAACTAGACGCCGGGGAGCTGTTTTTT. Supplemented by reference TRBV18 and TRBJ2-2, the full variable domain reads NAGVMQNPRHLVRRRGQEARLRCSPMKGHSHVYWYRQLPEEGLKFMVYLQKENIIDESGMPKERFSAEFPKEGPSILRIQQVVRGDSAAYFCASSPIELDAGELFFGEGSRLTVL.

V and J are TRBV2 and TRBJ1-5; 7 bases map to TRBD1. V was pared by 1 base and J by 6 bases, with 3 bases of the junction left unmatched. Germline CDR1 reads SNHLY; CDR2 reads FYNNEI. The CDR3 consists of 14 residues. The CDR3 DNA reads as TGTGCCAGCAGTGAAGGACAGGGAGGTCAGCCCCAGCATTTT. This translates into CASSEGQGGQPQHF. Full variable domain (rest looked up from reference TRBV2 and TRBJ1-5): EPEVTQTPSHQVTQMGQEVILRCVPISNHLYFYWYRQILGQKVEFLVSFYNNEISEKSEIFDDQFSVERPDGSNFTLKIRSTKLEDSAMYFCASSEGQGGQPQHFGDGTRLSIL.

The chain carries TRBV3-1 and TRBJ1-5; D gene uncertain. This CDR3 has 13 residues. Trimming pared 5 bases from V and 2 bases from J, leaving 7 bases between. Germline V CDR1 and CDR2: LGHDT, YNNKEL (reference sequence). CDR3: CASSWQGNQPQHF. The CDR3 DNA sequence: TGTGCCAGCAGCTGGCAGGGCAATCAGCCCCAGCATTTT.

This clonotype was recorded only once. The V and J genes are TRBV11-3 and TRBJ2-3; a possible D gene is TRBD2 (5 bases). This CDR3 has 15 residues. Germline CDR1 SGHNT, CDR2 YENEEA. The V gene lost 1 base and the J gene lost 2 bases, with 10 bases spanning the gap. CDR3 in amino acids: CASSLVPSFTDTQYF. Here the CDR3 DNA reads TGTGCCAGCAGCTTAGTCCCTAGCTTCACAGATACGCAGTATTTT.

The CDR3 DNA sequence: TGTGCCAGCAGCCGAGCGGGAGATGAGCAGTTCTTC. Translated, it gives CASSRAGDEQFF. This chain uses TRBV7-3 with TRBJ2-1, with 8 bases fitting TRBD2. CDR3 length: 12 amino acids. The germline CDR1 and CDR2 sequences are SGHTA and FQGTGA. V lost 5 bases and J lost 8; bases outside the gene matches: 2.

This chain joins TRBV4-1 and TRBJ2-5, with D perhaps TRBD2 (7 bases). This CDR3 region has 16 residues. V lost 4 bases to trimming and J lost 5 bases, with 20 bases between them. Germline V lookup: CDR1 MGHRA, CDR2 YSYEKL. The CDR3: CASSPRGEGGWETQYF. In nucleotides, the CDR3 is TGCGCCAGCAGCCCAAGGGGGGAGGGGGGGTGGGAGACCCAGTACTTC.

The rearrangement joins TRBV6-5 to TRBJ2-3, with 10 bases fitting TRBD1. The CDR3 has 15 residues. Looked up from germline, CDR1 is MNHEY and CDR2 is SVGAGI. V trimming: 4 bases; J trimming: 8 bases; junction bases outside the gene matches: 9. The CDR3 DNA reads as TGTGCCAGCAGTTGGGTAGGGACAGGGGCCTCTACGCAGTATTTT. Its translation is CASSWVGTGASTQYF.

The gene calls are TRBV20-1 and TRBJ2-3; 7 bases align to TRBD1. This CDR3 contains 12 residues. Trimming cost V 8 bases and J 1 base; bases outside gene matches: 3. CDR1 and CDR2 (germline): DFQATT, SNEGSKA (reference sequence). CDR3 nucleotides: TGCAGTCCCGGGACAGGCACAGATACGCAGTATTTT. Its protein is CSPGTGTDTQYF.

The V and J genes are TRBV11-1 and TRBJ2-3, with a weak D call TRBD1 (6 bases). CDR1 and CDR2 from the germline V gene are SGHAT and FQDESV (reference sequence). V gave up 4 bases and J gave up 4 bases, with 15 bases separating them. This CDR3 is 15 amino acids long. CDR3 in DNA: TGTGCCAGCAGCTCGGACAGCTATGCTTCAGATACGCAGTATTTT. Protein: CASSSDSYASDTQYF.

CDR3 region: CASWRQGGTEAFF. As DNA, the CDR3 is TGTGCCAGCTGGAGACAGGGGGGCACTGAAGCTTTCTTT. The chain uses TRBV25-1 and TRBJ1-1; TRBD1 aligns across 9 bases. Germline CDR1 reads MGHDK; CDR2 reads SYGVNS. The CDR3 totals 13 residues. Trimming removed 8 bases from V and 4 bases from J; junction bases left unmatched: 5.